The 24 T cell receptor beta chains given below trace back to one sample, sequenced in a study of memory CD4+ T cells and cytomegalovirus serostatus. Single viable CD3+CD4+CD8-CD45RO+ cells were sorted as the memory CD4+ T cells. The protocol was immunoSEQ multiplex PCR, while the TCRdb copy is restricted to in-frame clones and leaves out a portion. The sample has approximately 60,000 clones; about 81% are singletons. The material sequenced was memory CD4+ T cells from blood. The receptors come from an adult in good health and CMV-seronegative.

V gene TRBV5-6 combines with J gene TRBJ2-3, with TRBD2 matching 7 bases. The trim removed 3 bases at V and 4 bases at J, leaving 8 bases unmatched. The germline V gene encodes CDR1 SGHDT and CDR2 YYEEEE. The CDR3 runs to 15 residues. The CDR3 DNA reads TGTGCCAGCAGCTCGGGACTAATTCAAGCAGATACGCAGTATTTT. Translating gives CASSSGLIQADTQYF. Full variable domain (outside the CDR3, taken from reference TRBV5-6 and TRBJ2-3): DAGVTQSPTHLIKTRGQQVTLRCSPKSGHDTVSWYQQALGQGPQFIFQYYEEEERQRGNFPDRFSGHQFPNYSSELNVNALLLGDSALYLCASSSGLIQADTQYFGPGTRLTVL.

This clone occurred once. The CDR3 nucleotides are TGTGCCAGCAGATTGACTTCTACTAGCAATCAGCCCCAGCATTTT. It encodes CASRLTSTSNQPQHF. This rearrangement joins TRBV6-6 to TRBJ1-5, with D uncertain. CDR3 length: 15 amino acids. Trimming took off 6 bases at V and 0 bases at J, with 12 bases between the two ends. The V gene's germline CDR1 is MNHNY and CDR2 SVGAGI (reference sequence).

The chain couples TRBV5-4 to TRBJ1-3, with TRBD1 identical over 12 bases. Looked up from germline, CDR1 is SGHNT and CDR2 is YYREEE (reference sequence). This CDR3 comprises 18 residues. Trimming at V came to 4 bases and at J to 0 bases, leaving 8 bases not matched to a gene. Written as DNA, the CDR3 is TGTGCCAGCAGCCCCTGGGACAGGGGGCGCGGCTCTGGAAACACCATATATTTT. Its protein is CASSPWDRGRGSGNTIYF. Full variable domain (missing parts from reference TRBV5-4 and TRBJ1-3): ETGVTQSPTHLIKTRGQQVTLRCSSQSGHNTVSWYQQALGQGPQFIFQYYREEENGRGNFPPRFSGLQFPNYSSELNVNALELDDSALYLCASSPWDRGRGSGNTIYFGEGSWLTVV.

This CDR3 is CASSSPRNTRPDTQYF. The CDR3 bases are TGTGCCAGCAGCTCCCCCCGGAACACTCGTCCAGATACGCAGTATTTT. The V call is TRBV11-2, the J call TRBJ2-3; D gene unclear. Trimming pared 4 bases from V and 4 bases from J, leaving 18 bases between. Germline V lookup: CDR1 SGHAT, CDR2 FQNNGV. The CDR3 sequence is 16 residues long.

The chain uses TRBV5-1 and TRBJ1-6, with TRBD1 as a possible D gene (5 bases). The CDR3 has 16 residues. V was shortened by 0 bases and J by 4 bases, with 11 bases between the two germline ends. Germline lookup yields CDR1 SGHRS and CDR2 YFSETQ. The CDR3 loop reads CASSLEGRGYNSPLHF. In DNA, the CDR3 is TGCGCCAGCAGCTTGGAGGGGAGGGGATATAATTCACCCCTCCACTTT.

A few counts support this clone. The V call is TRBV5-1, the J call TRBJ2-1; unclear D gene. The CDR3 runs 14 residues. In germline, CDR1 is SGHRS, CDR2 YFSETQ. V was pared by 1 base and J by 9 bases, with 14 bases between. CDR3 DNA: TGCGCCAGCAGCTTGACGGTAAATTCCTTTGAGCAGTTCTTC. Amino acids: CASSLTVNSFEQFF.

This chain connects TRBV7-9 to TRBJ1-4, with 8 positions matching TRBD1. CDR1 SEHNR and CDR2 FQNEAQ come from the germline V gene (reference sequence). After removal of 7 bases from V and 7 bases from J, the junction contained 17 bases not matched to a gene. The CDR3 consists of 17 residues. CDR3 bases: TGTGCCAGCACCCCTGGCAGGGGGCCGATCACAGGTGAAAAACTGTTTTTT. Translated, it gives CASTPGRGPITGEKLFF. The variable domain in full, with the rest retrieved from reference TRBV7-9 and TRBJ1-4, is DTGVSQNPRHKITKRGQNVTFRCDPISEHNRLYWYRQTLGQGPEFLTYFQNEAQLEKSRLLSDRFSAERPKGSFSTLEIQRTEQGDSAMYLCASTPGRGPITGEKLFFGSGTQLSVL.

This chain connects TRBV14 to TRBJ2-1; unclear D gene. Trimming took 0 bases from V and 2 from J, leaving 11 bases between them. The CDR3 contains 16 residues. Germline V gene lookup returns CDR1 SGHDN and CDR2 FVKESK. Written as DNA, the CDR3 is TGTGCCAGCAGCCAAGATACGGTCAGCACCTACAATGAGCAGTTCTTC. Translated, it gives CASSQDTVSTYNEQFF.

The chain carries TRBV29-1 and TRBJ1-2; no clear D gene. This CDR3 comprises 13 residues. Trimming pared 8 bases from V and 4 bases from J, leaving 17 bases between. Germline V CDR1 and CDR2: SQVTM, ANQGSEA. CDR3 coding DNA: TGCAGCTCCCAAACGGGATTTGGCTATGGCTACACCTTC. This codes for CSSQTGFGYGYTF.

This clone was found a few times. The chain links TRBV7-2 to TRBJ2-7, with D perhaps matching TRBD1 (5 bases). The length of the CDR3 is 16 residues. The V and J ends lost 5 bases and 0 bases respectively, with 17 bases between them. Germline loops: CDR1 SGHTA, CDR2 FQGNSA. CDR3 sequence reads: CASSTLITGNSYEQYF. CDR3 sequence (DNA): TGTGCCAGCAGCACTCTAATCACAGGAAACTCCTACGAGCAGTACTTC.

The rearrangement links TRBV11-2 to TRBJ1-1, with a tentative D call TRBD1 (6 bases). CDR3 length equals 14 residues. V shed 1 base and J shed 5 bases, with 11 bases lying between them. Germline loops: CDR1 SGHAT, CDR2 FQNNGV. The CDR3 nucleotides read TGTGCCAGCAGCTTAGGAATCAGGGGAACTGAAGCTTTCTTT. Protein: CASSLGIRGTEAFF.

CDR3 nucleotide sequence: TGTGCCAGCAGTGAGTGGGAGAGCTCTGGAAACACCATATATTTT. The encoded protein is CASSEWESSGNTIYF. The rearrangement uses TRBV6-1 and TRBJ1-3; D not resolved. There are 15 residues in the CDR3. V lost 3 bases and J 0 bases, leaving 9 bases between the germline ends. From germline, CDR1 is MNHNS and CDR2 SASEGT.

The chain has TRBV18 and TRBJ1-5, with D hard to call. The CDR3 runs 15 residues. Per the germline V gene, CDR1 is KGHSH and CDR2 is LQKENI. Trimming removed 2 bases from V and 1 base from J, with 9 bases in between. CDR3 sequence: CASSPSGNSNQPQHF. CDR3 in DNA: TGTGCCAGCTCACCAAGCGGCAACAGCAATCAGCCCCAGCATTTT. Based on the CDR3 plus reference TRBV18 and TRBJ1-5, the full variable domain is NAGVMQNPRHLVRRRGQEARLRCSPMKGHSHVYWYRQLPEEGLKFMVYLQKENIIDESGMPKERFSAEFPKEGPSILRIQQVVRGDSAAYFCASSPSGNSNQPQHFGDGTRLSIL.

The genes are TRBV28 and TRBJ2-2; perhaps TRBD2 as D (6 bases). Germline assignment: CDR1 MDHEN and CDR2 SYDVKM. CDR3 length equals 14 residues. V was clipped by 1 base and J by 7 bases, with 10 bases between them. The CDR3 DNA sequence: TGTGCCAGCAGTTTATTGGAGGGCAGCGGGGAGCTGTTTTTT. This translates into CASSLLEGSGELFF.

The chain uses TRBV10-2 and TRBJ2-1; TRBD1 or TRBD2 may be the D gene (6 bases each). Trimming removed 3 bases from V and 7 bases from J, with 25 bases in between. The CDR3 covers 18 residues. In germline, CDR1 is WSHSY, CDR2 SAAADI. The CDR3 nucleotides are TGCGCCAGCAGTGAAGGGGGGTTCGCGGAGATCCTCGGGAATGAGCAGTTCTTC. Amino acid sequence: CASSEGGFAEILGNEQFF.

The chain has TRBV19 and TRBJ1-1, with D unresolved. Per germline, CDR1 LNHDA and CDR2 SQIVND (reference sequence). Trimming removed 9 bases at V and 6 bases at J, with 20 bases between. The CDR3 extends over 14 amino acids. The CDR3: CASGRTGSRPEAFF. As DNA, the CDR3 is TGTGCCAGCGGAAGGACGGGGAGTCGGCCTGAAGCTTTCTTT. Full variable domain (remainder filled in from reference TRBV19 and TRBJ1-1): DGGITQSPKYLFRKEGQNVTLSCEQNLNHDAMYWYRQDPGQGLRLIYYSQIVNDFQKGDIAEGYSVSREKKESFPLTVTSAQKNPTAFYLCASGRTGSRPEAFFGQGTRLTVV.

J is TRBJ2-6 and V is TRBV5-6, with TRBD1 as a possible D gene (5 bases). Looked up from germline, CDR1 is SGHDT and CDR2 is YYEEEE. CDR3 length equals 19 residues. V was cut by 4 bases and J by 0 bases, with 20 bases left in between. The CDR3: CASSPVLTGRYSGANVLTF. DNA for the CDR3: TGTGCCAGCAGCCCGGTTCTAACAGGTCGTTACTCTGGGGCCAACGTCCTGACTTTC.

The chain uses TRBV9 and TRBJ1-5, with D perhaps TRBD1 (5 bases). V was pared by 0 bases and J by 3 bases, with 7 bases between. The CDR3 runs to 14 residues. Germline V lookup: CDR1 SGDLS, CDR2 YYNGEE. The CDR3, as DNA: TGTGCCAGCAGCGTAGACGGGGCCAATCAGCCCCAGCATTTT. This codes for CASSVDGANQPQHF.

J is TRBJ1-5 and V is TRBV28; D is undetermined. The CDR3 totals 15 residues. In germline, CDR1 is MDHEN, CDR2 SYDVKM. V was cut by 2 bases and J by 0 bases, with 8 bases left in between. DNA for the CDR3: TGTGCCAGCAGTTTAGGGTCAAGTAGCAATCAGCCCCAGCATTTT. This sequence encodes CASSLGSSSNQPQHF. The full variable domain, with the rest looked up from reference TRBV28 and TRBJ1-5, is DVKVTQSSRYLVKRTGEKVFLECVQDMDHENMFWYRQDPGLGLRLIYFSYDVKMKEKGDIPEGYSVSREKKERFSLILESASTNQTSMYLCASSLGSSSNQPQHFGDGTRLSIL.

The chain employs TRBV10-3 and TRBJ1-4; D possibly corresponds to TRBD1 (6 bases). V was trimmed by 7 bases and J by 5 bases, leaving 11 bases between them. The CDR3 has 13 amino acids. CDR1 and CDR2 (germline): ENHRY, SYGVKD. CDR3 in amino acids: CAIKDRPNEKLFF. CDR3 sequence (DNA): TGTGCCATCAAAGACAGGCCCAATGAAAAACTGTTTTTT.

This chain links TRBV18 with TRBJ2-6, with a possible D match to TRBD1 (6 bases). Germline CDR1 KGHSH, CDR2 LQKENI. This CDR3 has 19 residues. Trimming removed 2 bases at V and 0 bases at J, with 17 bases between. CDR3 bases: TGTGCCAGCTCACCAAAGGGTAGGACAGAAAGCTCTGGGGCCAACGTCCTGACTTTC. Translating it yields CASSPKGRTESSGANVLTF.

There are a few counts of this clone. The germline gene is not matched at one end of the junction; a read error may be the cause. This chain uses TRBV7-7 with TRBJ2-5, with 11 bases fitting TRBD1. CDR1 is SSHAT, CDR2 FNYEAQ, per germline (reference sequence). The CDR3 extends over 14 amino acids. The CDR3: CASSWGTGGETQYF. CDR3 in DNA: TGTGCTAGCAGCTGGGGGACAGGGGGAGAGACCCAGTACTTC. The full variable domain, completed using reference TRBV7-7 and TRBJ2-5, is GAGVSQSPRYKVTKRGQDVTLRCDPISSHATLYWYQQALGQGPEFLTYFNYEAQPDKSGLPSDRFSAERPEGSISTLTIQRTEQRDSAMYRCASSWGTGGETQYFGPGTRLLVL.

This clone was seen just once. This CDR3 reads CASSQVGGAMNTEAFF. The CDR3 DNA reads TGTGCCAGCAGCCAAGTAGGGGGGGCCATGAACACTGAAGCTTTCTTT. The chain combines TRBV7-8 with TRBJ1-1; D might be TRBD1 (6 bases). V was shortened by 5 bases and J by 0 bases, with 16 bases between the two germline ends. Germline values: CDR1 SGHVS, CDR2 FQNEAQ. The CDR3 length is 16 residues.

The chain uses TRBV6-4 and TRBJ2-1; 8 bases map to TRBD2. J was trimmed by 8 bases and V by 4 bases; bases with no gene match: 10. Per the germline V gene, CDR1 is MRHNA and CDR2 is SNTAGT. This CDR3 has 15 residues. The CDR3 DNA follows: TGTGCCAGCAGTGCTTTCGCGGGAGGTATATATGAGCAGTTCTTC. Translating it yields CASSAFAGGIYEQFF.